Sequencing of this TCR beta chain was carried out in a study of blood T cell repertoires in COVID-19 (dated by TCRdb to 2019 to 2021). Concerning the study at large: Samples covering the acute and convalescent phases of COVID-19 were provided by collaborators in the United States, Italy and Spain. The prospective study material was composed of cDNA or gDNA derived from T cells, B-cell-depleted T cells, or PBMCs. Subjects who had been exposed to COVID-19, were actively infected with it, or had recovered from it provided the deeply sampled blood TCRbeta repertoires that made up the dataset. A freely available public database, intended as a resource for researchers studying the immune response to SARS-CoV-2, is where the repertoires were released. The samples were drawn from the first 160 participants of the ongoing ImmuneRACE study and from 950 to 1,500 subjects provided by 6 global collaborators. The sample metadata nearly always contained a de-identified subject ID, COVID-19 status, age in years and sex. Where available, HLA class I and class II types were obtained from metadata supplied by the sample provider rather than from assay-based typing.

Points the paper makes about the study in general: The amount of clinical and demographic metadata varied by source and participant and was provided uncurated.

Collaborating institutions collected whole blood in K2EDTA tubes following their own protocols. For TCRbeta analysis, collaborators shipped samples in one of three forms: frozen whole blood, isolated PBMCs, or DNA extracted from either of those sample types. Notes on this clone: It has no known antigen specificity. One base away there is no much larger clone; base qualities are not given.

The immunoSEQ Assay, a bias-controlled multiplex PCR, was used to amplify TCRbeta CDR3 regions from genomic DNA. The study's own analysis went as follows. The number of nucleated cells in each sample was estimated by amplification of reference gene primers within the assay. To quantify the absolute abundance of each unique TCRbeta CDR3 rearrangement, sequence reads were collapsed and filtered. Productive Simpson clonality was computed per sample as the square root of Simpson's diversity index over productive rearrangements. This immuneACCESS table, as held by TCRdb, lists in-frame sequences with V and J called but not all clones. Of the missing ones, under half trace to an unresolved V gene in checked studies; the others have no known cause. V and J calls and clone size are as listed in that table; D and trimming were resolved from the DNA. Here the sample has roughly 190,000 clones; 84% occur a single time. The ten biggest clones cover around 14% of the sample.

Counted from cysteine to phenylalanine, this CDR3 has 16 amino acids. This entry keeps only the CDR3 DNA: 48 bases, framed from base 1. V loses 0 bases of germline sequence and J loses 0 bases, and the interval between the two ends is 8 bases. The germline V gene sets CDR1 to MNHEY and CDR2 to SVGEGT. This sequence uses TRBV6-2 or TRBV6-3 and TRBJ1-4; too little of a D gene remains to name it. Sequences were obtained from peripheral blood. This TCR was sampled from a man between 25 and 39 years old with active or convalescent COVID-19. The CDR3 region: CASSYSIGATNEKLFF. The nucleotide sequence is TGTGCCAGCAGTTACTCGATCGGTGCAACTAATGAAAAACTGTTTTTT.